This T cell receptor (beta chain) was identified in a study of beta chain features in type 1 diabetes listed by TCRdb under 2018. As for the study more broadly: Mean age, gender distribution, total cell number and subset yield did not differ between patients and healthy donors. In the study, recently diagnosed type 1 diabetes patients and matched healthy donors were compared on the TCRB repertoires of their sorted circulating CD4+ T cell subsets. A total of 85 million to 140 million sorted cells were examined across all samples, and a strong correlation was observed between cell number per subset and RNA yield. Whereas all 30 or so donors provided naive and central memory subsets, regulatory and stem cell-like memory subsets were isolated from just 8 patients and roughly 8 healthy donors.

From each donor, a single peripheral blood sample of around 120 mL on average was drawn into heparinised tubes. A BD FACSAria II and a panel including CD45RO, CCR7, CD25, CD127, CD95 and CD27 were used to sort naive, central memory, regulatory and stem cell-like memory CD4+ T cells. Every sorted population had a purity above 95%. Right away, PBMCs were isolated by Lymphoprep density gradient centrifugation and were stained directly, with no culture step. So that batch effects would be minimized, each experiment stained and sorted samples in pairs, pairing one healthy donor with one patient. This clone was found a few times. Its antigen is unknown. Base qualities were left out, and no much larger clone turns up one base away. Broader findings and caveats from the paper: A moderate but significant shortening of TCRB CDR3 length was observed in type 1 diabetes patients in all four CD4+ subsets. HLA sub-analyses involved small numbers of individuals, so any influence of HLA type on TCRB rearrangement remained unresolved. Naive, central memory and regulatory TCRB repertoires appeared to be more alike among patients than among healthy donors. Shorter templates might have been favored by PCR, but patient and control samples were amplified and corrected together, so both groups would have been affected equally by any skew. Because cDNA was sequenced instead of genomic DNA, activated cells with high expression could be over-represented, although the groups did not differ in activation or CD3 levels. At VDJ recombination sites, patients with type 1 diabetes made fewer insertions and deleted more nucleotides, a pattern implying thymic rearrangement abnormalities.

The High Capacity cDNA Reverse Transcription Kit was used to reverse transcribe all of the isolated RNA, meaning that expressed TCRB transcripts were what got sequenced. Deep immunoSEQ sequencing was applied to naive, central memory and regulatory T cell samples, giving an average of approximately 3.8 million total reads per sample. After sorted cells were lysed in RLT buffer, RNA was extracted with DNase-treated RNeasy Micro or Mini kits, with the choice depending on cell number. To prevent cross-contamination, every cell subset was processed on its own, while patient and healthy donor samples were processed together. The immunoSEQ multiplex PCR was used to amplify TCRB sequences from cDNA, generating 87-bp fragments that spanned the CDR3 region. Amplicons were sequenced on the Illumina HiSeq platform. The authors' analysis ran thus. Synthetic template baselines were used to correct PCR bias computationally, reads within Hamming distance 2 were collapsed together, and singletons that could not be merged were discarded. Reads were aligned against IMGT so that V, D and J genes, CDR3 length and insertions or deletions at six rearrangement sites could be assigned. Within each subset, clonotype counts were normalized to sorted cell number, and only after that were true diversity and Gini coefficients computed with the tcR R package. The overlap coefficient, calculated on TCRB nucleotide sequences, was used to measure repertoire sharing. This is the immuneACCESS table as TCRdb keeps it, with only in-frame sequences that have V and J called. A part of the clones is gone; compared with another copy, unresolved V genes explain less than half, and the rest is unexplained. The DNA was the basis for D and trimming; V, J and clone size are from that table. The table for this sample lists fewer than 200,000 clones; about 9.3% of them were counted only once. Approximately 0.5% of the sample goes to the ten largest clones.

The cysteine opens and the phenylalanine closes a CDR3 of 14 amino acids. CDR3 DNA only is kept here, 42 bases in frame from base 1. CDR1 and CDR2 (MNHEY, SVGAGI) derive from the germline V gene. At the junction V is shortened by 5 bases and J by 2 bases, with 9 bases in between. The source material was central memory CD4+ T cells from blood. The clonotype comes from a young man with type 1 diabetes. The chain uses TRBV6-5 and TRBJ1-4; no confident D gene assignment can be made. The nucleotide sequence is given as TGTGCCAGCAGTAGAGGTTGGACTAATGAAAAACTGTTTTTT. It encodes CASSRGWTNEKLFF.